One and the same sample provided the 32 T cell receptor beta chains below, sequenced in a study of molecular identifiers for immune sequencing clone quantification. TCRdb ran MiXCR on the PCR reads and lists one entry per CDR3 protein. The data contain approximately 590,000 distinct CDR3 sequences, roughly 23% of them singletons. The sample consisted of naive CD8+ T cells from blood, with Jurkat cell RNA spiked in. Documented subset: FACS-sorted CD8+CD4-CCR7+CD45RA+ naive T cells. The receptor source for this set is a human donor in good health. Some libraries in this study had Jurkat cell RNA spiked in.

V gene TRBV27 combines with J gene TRBJ2-2, with a tentative D call TRBD1 (6 bases). The CDR3 is made up of 15 amino acids. V lost 2 bases and J 5 bases, leaving 12 bases between the germline ends. Germline V lookup: CDR1 MNHEY, CDR2 SMNVEV (reference sequence). The DNA for the CDR3 is TGTGCCAGCAGTTTAATACAGGGCTGGACCGGGGAGCTGTTTTTT. Its protein is CASSLIQGWTGELFF.

Regarding this clonotype: At one end the junction does not follow the germline gene, possibly because of a read error. This chain connects TRBV6-1 to TRBJ1-5; TRBD1 aligns across 7 bases. This CDR3 region has 16 residues. The germline V gene encodes CDR1 MNHNS and CDR2 SASEGT. The CDR3: CASSDYRGHTAQPQRF. CDR3 DNA: TGTGCCAGCAGTGATTACAGGGGACACACAGCTCAGCCCCAGCGTTTT.

Of note for this clonotype: Since a much larger clone is just one base distant, this may be a read error. The genes are TRBV4-1 and TRBJ1-1; D unclear. Germline V gene sequence: CDR1 MGHRA, CDR2 YSYEKL. The CDR3 loop spans 13 amino acids. CDR3 sequence reads: CARSQDWGEEAFF. CDR3 nucleotide sequence: TGCGCCCGCAGCCAAGACTGGGGAGAAGAAGCTTTCTTT.

About this clonotype: A read error may produce the germline difference seen at one junction end. This chain connects TRBV12-3 or TRBV12-4 to TRBJ1-1, with D possibly being TRBD1 (6 bases). The CDR3 spans 15 residues. CDR3 sequence: CARSSQGNLNTEAFF. DNA for the CDR3: TGTGCCCGCAGTTCCCAGGGGAACTTGAACACTGAAGCTTTCTTT.

The DNA for the CDR3 is TGTGCCTGGAGCGCTGAGGGTACTAACTATGGCTACACCTTC. This sequence encodes CAWSAEGTNYGYTF. This sequence joins TRBV30 and TRBJ1-2, with D unclear. The CDR3 consists of 14 residues. Trimming shortened V by 3 bases and J by 0 bases, and 11 bases separated the two germline ends. The germline gives CDR1 GTSNPN, CDR2 SVGIG (reference sequence).

This chain joins TRBV27 and TRBJ1-5; perhaps TRBD1 as D (5 bases). CDR3 length: 16 residues. Germline V gives CDR1 MNHEY, CDR2 SMNVEV (reference sequence). Deletions cut 5 bases from V and 0 bases from J, with 14 bases between. This CDR3 reads CASSQSTVYSNQPQHF. CDR3 nucleotides: TGTGCCAGCAGTCAATCGACAGTCTATAGCAATCAGCCCCAGCATTTT.

In this sample, this clonotype turned up a few times. This may stem from a read error, because a much larger clone lies one nucleotide away. The chain uses TRBV5-4 and TRBJ2-3; 7 bases match TRBD2. This CDR3 comprises 16 residues. Germline-derived CDR1 and CDR2 are SGHNT and YYREEE (reference sequence). Trimming removed 3 bases from V and 2 bases from J; junction bases left unmatched: 9. This chain's CDR3 is CASSSGRETSTDTQYF. The CDR3 bases are TGTGCCAGCAGCTCGGGGCGGGAGACCTCCACAGATACGCAGTATTTT.

A remark on this clonotype: One base away lies a much larger clone, so this may be a sequencing read error. The V gene is TRBV4-1, the J gene TRBJ2-3, with a possible D match to TRBD2 (5 bases). CDR1 is MGHRA, CDR2 YSYEKL, per germline. The CDR3 is 16 amino acids. The CDR3 reads CTSSQEKASYDDTQYF. The DNA for the CDR3 is TGCACCAGCAGCCAAGAGAAGGCTAGCTACGATGATACGCAGTATTTT.

On this clonotype: This may be a read error, as it is one base from a much larger clone. The genes are TRBV30 and TRBJ2-3, with D perhaps TRBD2 (5 bases). Germline V gene data show CDR1 as GTSNPN and CDR2 as SVGIG (reference sequence). V lost 5 bases and J lost 1, with 10 bases in between. This CDR3 spans 13 amino acids. DNA for the CDR3: TGTGCCTGGGAGGGTTTAGGCACAGATACGCAGTATTTT. This gives the protein CAWEGLGTDTQYF.

The count of this clonotype is one. One base away lies a much larger clone, so this may be a sequencing read error. V gene TRBV7-6 combines with J gene TRBJ2-3, with 11 bases matching TRBD2. The germline gives CDR1 SGHVS, CDR2 FNYEAQ. The length of the CDR3 is 18 residues. V shed 3 bases, J shed 0 bases, and the junction held 8 bases outside the gene matches. CDR3 bases: TGTGCCAGCAGCTTCAGGACTAGCGGGTGGGCTAGCACAGATACGCAGTATTTT. Amino acids: CASSFRTSGWASTDTQYF.

This clonotype was seen repeatedly, ten times or more. V gene TRBV4-3 combines with J gene TRBJ1-2; D call uncertain. The CDR3 covers 14 residues. Germline V gene lookup returns CDR1 LGHNA and CDR2 YSLEER. Trimming took 0 bases from V and 3 from J, leaving 8 bases between them. Here the CDR3 reads CASSQEYSDYGYTF. Written as DNA, the CDR3 is TGCGCCAGCAGCCAAGAGTACAGTGACTATGGCTACACCTTC.

With respect to this clonotype: A much larger clone differs by one base, so this may be a read error. CDR3 nucleotides: TGTGCCAGCAGCCAAACAGGGCCGGAGTTCTTC. Translated, it gives CASSQTGPEFF. The chain links TRBV13 to TRBJ2-1; a possible D gene is TRBD1 (6 bases). Germline CDR1 reads PRHDT; CDR2 reads FYEKMQ (reference sequence). The CDR3 totals 11 residues. V was pared by 5 bases and J by 14 bases, with 13 bases between.

V and J are TRBV12-3 or TRBV12-4 and TRBJ2-1; the match to TRBD2 covers 7 bases. CDR3 length: 12 residues. V was clipped by 7 bases and J by 8 bases; unmatched bases: 5. The CDR3 reads CASTIGRDEQFF. The CDR3 bases are TGTGCCAGCACCATTGGGAGGGATGAGCAGTTCTTC.

This clonotype has only one observation. A much larger clone differs from this one at a single base, so this may be a read error. The chain employs TRBV7-9 and TRBJ2-6; tentative D call: TRBD1 (5 bases). The CDR3 is made up of 16 amino acids. CDR1 SEHNR and CDR2 FQNEAQ come from the germline V gene (reference sequence). In DNA form, the CDR3 reads TGTGCCAGCAGCGTAGCCAAAAAATCTGGGGCCAACCTCCTGACTTTC. It codes for CASSVAKKSGANLLTF. Variable domain in full (rest from reference TRBV7-9 and TRBJ2-6): DTGVSQNPRHKITKRGQNVTFRCDPISEHNRLYWYRQTLGQGPEFLTYFQNEAQLEKSRLLSDRFSAERPKGSFSTLEIQRTEQGDSAMYLCASSVAKKSGANLLTFGAGSRLTVL.

About this clonotype itself: The junction departs from germline at one end; a sequencing error may be responsible. The V call is TRBV19, the J call TRBJ2-1, with 9 bases fitting TRBD2. Germline values: CDR1 LNHDA, CDR2 SQIVND (reference sequence). The CDR3 is 15 amino acids. The CDR3: CAGSFLAGSNNEQFF. The CDR3 DNA is TGTGCCGGTAGTTTCCTAGCGGGGAGTAACAATGAGCAGTTCTTC. The entire variable domain, with the rest obtained from reference TRBV19 and TRBJ2-1, is as follows: DGGITQSPKYLFRKEGQNVTLSCEQNLNHDAMYWYRQDPGQGLRLIYYSQIVNDFQKGDIAEGYSVSREKKESFPLTVTSAQKNPTAFYLCAGSFLAGSNNEQFFGPGTRLTVL.

Details on this clonotype: A clone one base away is much larger, so this may be a read error. The chain combines TRBV4-1 with TRBJ2-1; TRBD2 aligns across 7 bases. The CDR3 covers 14 residues. From germline, CDR1 is MGHRA and CDR2 YSYEKL. CDR3 sequence: CATSQAGDPNEQFF. In DNA form, the CDR3 reads TGCGCCACCAGCCAGGCGGGGGACCCCAATGAGCAGTTCTTC.

This clonotype was counted many times. V is TRBV6-6 and J is TRBJ2-7; a possible D gene is TRBD1 (6 bases). The CDR3 runs 13 residues. Between the trimmed V and J ends, which lost 4 bases and 6 bases, there was a span of 13 bases. CDR1 is MNHNY and CDR2 is SVGAGI in the germline V gene (reference sequence). This CDR3 is CASSFVGGGEQYF. Written as DNA, the CDR3 is TGTGCCAGCAGTTTCGTAGGGGGTGGCGAGCAGTACTTC.

This clonotype has more than one count but fewer than ten. V is TRBV6-5 and J is TRBJ1-2, with unresolved D. V lost 5 bases and J lost 3, with 10 bases in between. CDR1 and CDR2 (germline): MNHEY, SVGAGI. This CDR3 has 13 residues. CDR3: CASSLGTYYGYTF. In DNA form, the CDR3 reads TGTGCCAGCAGTCTAGGCACTTACTATGGCTACACCTTC.

A word on this clonotype: A clone one base away is much larger, so this may be a read error. V usage is TRBV4-1 and J usage is TRBJ2-7, with D unclear. The germline gives CDR1 MGHRA, CDR2 YSYEKL. The CDR3 consists of 14 residues. For the CDR3, the DNA is TGCGCCAGCAGCCAACTAAGCAGCCGCTACGAGCAGCACTTC. This encodes CASSQLSSRYEQHF.

This clonotype was seen a handful of times. Relative to the germline gene, one junction end is altered; a read error may explain this. The V call is TRBV5-3, the J call TRBJ2-5, with D uncertain. TRBV5-3 is classed as an ORF, of uncertain function. This CDR3 contains 14 residues. The CDR3 DNA follows: TGTGCCAGCAGCTTGGTACCGAGCCAAGAGACCCAGTACTTC. Its translation: CASSLVPSQETQYF.

Comment on this clonotype: One end of the junction fails to match germline, which may point to a read error. The genes are TRBV20-1 and TRBJ2-3; perhaps TRBD1 as D (5 bases). The CDR3 has 13 residues. The germline V gene has CDR1 DFQATT and CDR2 SNEGSKA (reference sequence). The CDR3, as DNA: TGCAATGCTAGGCCAGGGTCTGCAGATACGCAGTATTTT. Its protein product is CNARPGSADTQYF.

In its sample, this clonotype was seen many times. The CDR3 loop reads CASSWGGETQYF. The CDR3 DNA follows: TGTGCCAGCAGCTGGGGGGGAGAGACCCAGTACTTC. The chain uses TRBV6-5 and TRBJ2-5, with 7 bases identical to TRBD2. The CDR3 runs to 12 residues. Germline V CDR1 and CDR2: MNHEY, SVGAGI. V gave up 6 bases and J gave up 4 bases; unmatched junction bases: 2.

CDR3: CASSGLSSSYNEQFF. CDR3 coding DNA: TGTGCCAGCAGTGGCTTATCGAGCTCCTACAATGAGCAGTTCTTC. V and J are TRBV27 and TRBJ2-1; D gene ambiguous. From germline, CDR1 is MNHEY and CDR2 SMNVEV (reference sequence). The CDR3 sequence is 15 residues long. Trimming removed 5 bases from V and 0 bases from J, with 11 bases in between.

V and J are TRBV19 and TRBJ1-6; D remains unclear. The V and J ends lost 6 bases and 0 bases respectively, with 6 bases between them. The CDR3 length is 14 residues. Germline V gene lookup returns CDR1 LNHDA and CDR2 SQIVND (reference sequence). The CDR3: CASRRDSYNSPLHF. The CDR3 DNA follows: TGTGCCAGTAGGAGGGACTCCTATAATTCACCCCTCCACTTT.

This sequence joins TRBV12-3 or TRBV12-4 and TRBJ1-2; 8 nucleotides align to TRBD1. CDR3 size: 15 residues. Trimming at V came to 5 bases and at J to 4 bases, leaving 9 bases not matched to a gene. CDR3 loop: CASSLSRGHGYGYTF. CDR3 bases: TGTGCCAGCAGTCTCTCCAGGGGGCATGGCTATGGCTACACCTTC.

There are many counts of this clonotype. This chain uses TRBV28 with TRBJ1-5; D is unresolved. The CDR3 is made up of 15 amino acids. Germline CDR1 reads MDHEN; CDR2 reads SYDVKM. V was trimmed by 6 bases and J by 2 bases, leaving 14 bases between them. The CDR3 spells CASRRFLYGNQPQHF. CDR3 coding DNA: TGTGCCAGCAGGAGGTTTTTGTATGGCAATCAGCCCCAGCATTTT. The full variable domain, completed using reference TRBV28 and TRBJ1-5, is DVKVTQSSRYLVKRTGEKVFLECVQDMDHENMFWYRQDPGLGLRLIYFSYDVKMKEKGDIPEGYSVSREKKERFSLILESASTNQTSMYLCASRRFLYGNQPQHFGDGTRLSIL.

V is TRBV11-2 and J is TRBJ2-5, with D perhaps assigned TRBD1 or TRBD2 (5 bases each). V lost 5 bases and J lost 5, with 18 bases in between. Germline-derived CDR1 and CDR2 are SGHAT and FQNNGV. The CDR3 is 15 amino acids. In DNA, the CDR3 is TGTGCCAGCAGCATCACAGTGGCAGAGGGGGAGACCCAGTACTTC. Its translation: CASSITVAEGETQYF.

This clonotype has ten or more counts. This chain uses TRBV5-6 with TRBJ1-2; no clear D. The CDR3 is 15 amino acids. The V gene's germline CDR1 is SGHDT and CDR2 YYEEEE. The V end was cut by 0 bases, the J end by 0 bases, with 9 bases between. The CDR3 loop is CASSLAGVPNYGYTF. The CDR3 nucleotides read TGTGCCAGCAGCTTGGCTGGAGTCCCTAACTATGGCTACACCTTC.

This clonotype was recorded once. It may be a read error: a sequence one base away is much more abundant. This chain joins TRBV6-2 or TRBV6-3 and TRBJ1-1; D is uncertain. The germline gives CDR1 MNHEY, CDR2 SVGEGT. This CDR3 has 13 residues. Trimming shortened V by 0 bases and J by 7 bases, and 9 bases separated the two germline ends. DNA for the CDR3: TGTGCCAGCAGTTACTCGAACTTGCATGAAGCTTTCTTT. Translating it yields CASSYSNLHEAFF.

The chain carries TRBV7-9 and TRBJ1-3; D gene uncertain. The CDR3 extends over 14 amino acids. Germline V gene sequence: CDR1 SEHNR, CDR2 FQNEAQ (reference sequence). Between the trimmed V and J ends, which lost 5 bases and 0 bases, there was a span of 8 bases. Here the CDR3 DNA reads TGTGCCAGCAGCCTTGGGCCCTCTGGAAACACCATATATTTT. Its translation: CASSLGPSGNTIYF.

To note about this clonotype: A clone one base away is much larger, so this may be a read error. The CDR3 ends on some other residue instead of the conserved phenylalanine or tryptophan, so this is likely a read error. This chain links TRBV9 with TRBJ2-3; tentative D call: TRBD2 (6 bases). The CDR3 is 13 amino acids. In germline, CDR1 is SGDLS, CDR2 YYNGEE. V was clipped by 5 bases and J by 6 bases, with 13 bases between them. The CDR3: CASSSGSIDTQYL. The CDR3 DNA follows: TGTGCCAGCAGTTCCGGGAGTATTGATACGCAGTATTTA.

The chain recombines TRBV6-2 or TRBV6-3 with TRBJ2-3, with D hard to call. The CDR3 totals 20 residues. Germline CDR1 is MNHEY and CDR2 is SVGEGT. Trimming removed 2 bases at V and 4 bases at J, with 28 bases between. The CDR3 loop reads CASSYPTSLRPINSPDTQYF. In DNA, the CDR3 is TGTGCCAGCAGTTACCCGACCTCTCTCCGACCGATCAACTCCCCAGATACGCAGTATTTT.